These 15 T cell receptor beta chains originate from one sample sequenced in a study of cytomegalovirus exposure and HLA in healthy donors. The PCR contained 60 Vbeta and 13 Jbeta primers. Measured with immunoSEQ multiplex PCR; TCRdb has only the in-frame clones, and not every one. The profile shows more than 95,000 clones, just under 80% of them singletons. The specimen was PBMCs. The receptors stem from a young man in good health and CMV-seronegative.

This clone was picked up a small number of times. The rearrangement uses TRBV4-1 and TRBJ2-1; TRBD2 agrees at 11 bases. Germline CDR1 is MGHRA and CDR2 is YSYEKL. This CDR3 has 16 amino acids. The ends lost 1 base at V and 8 bases at J; junction bases unmatched: 7. The CDR3 DNA is TGCGCCAGCAGCCAAGGATCGGGACTAGCGGTGGATGAGCAGTTCTTC. This gives the protein CASSQGSGLAVDEQFF.

V gene TRBV5-4 combines with J gene TRBJ2-7; TRBD1 matches at 7 bases. The length of the CDR3 is 14 residues. Germline V CDR1 and CDR2: SGHNT, YYREEE (reference sequence). V was pared by 5 bases and J by 5 bases, with 10 bases of the junction left unmatched. The CDR3 nucleotides read TGTGCCAGCAGTCGACAGGGCGTAATCCACGAGCAGTACTTC. It specifies CASSRQGVIHEQYF.

The chain combines TRBV7-9 with TRBJ1-6, with no clear D. The length of the CDR3 is 13 residues. CDR1 and CDR2 (germline): SEHNR, FQNEAQ (reference sequence). V was shortened by 2 bases and J by 5 bases, with 4 bases between the two germline ends. The CDR3 DNA reads as TGTGCCAGCAGCTTATCTGATAATTCACCCCTCCACTTT. Translation: CASSLSDNSPLHF.

This clone has a handful of counts. This chain connects TRBV18 to TRBJ1-3, with D unresolved. CDR3 length: 15 residues. The germline V gene has CDR1 KGHSH and CDR2 LQKENI. V lost 2 bases and J 0 bases, leaving 8 bases between the germline ends. CDR3 bases: TGTGCCAGCTCACCAGTATTAGACTCTGGAAACACCATATATTTT. It specifies CASSPVLDSGNTIYF. Filled out from reference TRBV18 and TRBJ1-3, the complete variable domain reads NAGVMQNPRHLVRRRGQEARLRCSPMKGHSHVYWYRQLPEEGLKFMVYLQKENIIDESGMPKERFSAEFPKEGPSILRIQQVVRGDSAAYFCASSPVLDSGNTIYFGEGSWLTVV.

The gene calls are TRBV28 and TRBJ1-1; no firm D call. Germline lookup yields CDR1 MDHEN and CDR2 SYDVKM. The CDR3 is made up of 13 amino acids. The V end lost 3 bases, the J end lost 1 base, and 6 bases lay between the germline ends. In DNA, the CDR3 is TGTGCCAGCAGTTTCCCAGGGAACACTGAAGCTTTCTTT. Translating gives CASSFPGNTEAFF.

The gene calls are TRBV7-8 and TRBJ2-5, with TRBD2 identical over 8 bases. The germline V gene has CDR1 SGHVS and CDR2 FQNEAQ. The CDR3 spans 15 residues. V shed 4 bases and J 4 bases; nucleotides not matched to a gene: 8. CDR3 sequence reads: CASSYSGGAGETQYF. In DNA form, the CDR3 reads TGTGCCAGCAGCTATTCCGGGGGGGCCGGAGAGACCCAGTACTTC.

V usage is TRBV19 and J usage is TRBJ1-4, with TRBD1 as a possible D gene (5 bases). The CDR3 has 17 amino acids. Trimming took off 5 bases at V and 8 bases at J, with 24 bases between the two ends. CDR1 LNHDA and CDR2 SQIVND come from the germline V gene (reference sequence). The CDR3 DNA reads as TGTGCCAGTAGTCTCTTCAAGAAGGGGCAGCTAGGGGAAAAACTGTTTTTT. Its protein is CASSLFKKGQLGEKLFF.

This clone appeared a single time. J is TRBJ1-6 and V is TRBV6-1; the D is unclear. CDR1 is MNHNS and CDR2 is SASEGT in the germline V gene. Trimming took 9 bases from V and 10 from J, leaving 16 bases between them. The CDR3 length is 13 residues. DNA for the CDR3: TGTGCCAGTTGGGAGGCCGCGGGGTCACCCCTCCACTTT. Its translation: CASWEAAGSPLHF.

The chain uses TRBV28 and TRBJ2-5, with 9 bases identical to TRBD1. The DNA end is a closer match to TRBJ2-7, so the J assignment may be wrong. Germline V gene data show CDR1 as MDHEN and CDR2 as SYDVKM. The CDR3 is made up of 13 amino acids. CDR3 in DNA: TGTGCCAGCAGAGTGGGACAGGGATACGAGCAGTACTTC. Translation: CASRVGQGYEQYF.

The chain uses TRBV6-1 and TRBJ2-1, with TRBD2 matching over 7 bases. The CDR3 is made up of 16 amino acids. Trimming cost V 2 bases and J 0 bases; bases outside gene matches: 4. Germline CDR1 reads MNHNS; CDR2 reads SASEGT. The CDR3 DNA reads as TGTGCCAGCAGTGAAATAGCGGGCAGCTCCTACAATGAGCAGTTCTTC. It is translated as CASSEIAGSSYNEQFF.

The rearrangement joins TRBV27 to TRBJ1-6; 9 bases are shared with TRBD1. Germline V CDR1 and CDR2: MNHEY, SMNVEV (reference sequence). Losses at the gene ends were 5 bases for V and 14 bases for J; bases not matched to a gene: 13. This CDR3 contains 15 residues. CDR3 in DNA: TGTGCCAGCAGTCCTCGGGGACAGGGCTTTAAGGCCCTCCACTTT. It is translated as CASSPRGQGFKALHF.

The chain carries TRBV4-1 and TRBJ2-2; D is perhaps TRBD2 (7 bases). Germline V CDR1 and CDR2: MGHRA, YSYEKL. This CDR3 spans 17 amino acids. V was clipped by 4 bases and J by 6 bases, with 21 bases between them. The CDR3 region has the DNA TGCGCCAGCAGCCTAAGAGGAGGGGGGGGCCCTTCCGGGGAGCTGTTTTTT. It is translated as CASSLRGGGGPSGELFF.

The CDR3 DNA sequence: TGTGCCAGCAGACCAGGGGGCCCCTACGAGCAGTACTTC. Residues: CASRPGGPYEQYF. The V call is TRBV28, the J call TRBJ2-7, with TRBD1 identical over 8 bases. Trimming at V came to 6 bases and at J to 2 bases, leaving 3 bases not matched to a gene. The germline V gene encodes CDR1 MDHEN and CDR2 SYDVKM. The length of the CDR3 is 13 residues. The entire variable domain, with the rest obtained from reference TRBV28 and TRBJ2-7, is as follows: DVKVTQSSRYLVKRTGEKVFLECVQDMDHENMFWYRQDPGLGLRLIYFSYDVKMKEKGDIPEGYSVSREKKERFSLILESASTNQTSMYLCASRPGGPYEQYFGPGTRLTVT.

The chain joins TRBV7-9 to TRBJ2-2, with TRBD2 matching 10 bases. The CDR3 consists of 15 residues. Germline V lookup: CDR1 SEHNR, CDR2 FQNEAQ (reference sequence). After removal of 5 bases from V and 5 bases from J, the junction contained 5 bases not matched to a gene. Written as DNA, the CDR3 is TGTGCCAGCAGCAAGACTAGCGGGCGGACCGGGGAGCTGTTTTTT. As protein: CASSKTSGRTGELFF.

The chain recombines TRBV5-1 with TRBJ2-1; 13 nucleotides agree with TRBD2. The J segment lost 6 bases and the V segment lost 4 bases, leaving 7 bases of the junction unmatched. The CDR3 has 16 residues. CDR1 and CDR2 (germline): SGHRS, YFSETQ. The DNA of the CDR3 is TGCGCCAGCAGCCATCTTAGGACTAGCGGGAGCAATGAGCAGTTCTTC. It yields the protein CASSHLRTSGSNEQFF.